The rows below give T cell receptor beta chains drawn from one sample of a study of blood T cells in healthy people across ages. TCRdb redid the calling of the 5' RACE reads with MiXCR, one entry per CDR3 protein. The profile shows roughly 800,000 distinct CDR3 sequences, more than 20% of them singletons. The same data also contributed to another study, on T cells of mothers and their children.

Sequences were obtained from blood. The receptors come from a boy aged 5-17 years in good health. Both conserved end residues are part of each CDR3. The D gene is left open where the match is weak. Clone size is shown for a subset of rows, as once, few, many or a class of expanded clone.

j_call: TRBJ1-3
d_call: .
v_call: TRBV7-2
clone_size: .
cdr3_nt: TGTGCCAGCAGCTTAGTGGTCCGGGGTTCTGGAAACACCATATATTTT
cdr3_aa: CASSLVVRGSGNTIYF

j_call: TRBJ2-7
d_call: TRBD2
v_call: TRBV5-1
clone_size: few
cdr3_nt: TGCGCCAGCAGCTCCAGCGGGACTAGCGAGCAGTACTTC
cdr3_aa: CASSSSGTSEQYF

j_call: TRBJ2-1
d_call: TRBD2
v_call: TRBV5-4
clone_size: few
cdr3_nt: TGTGCCAGCAGACTAAGCGGGAGCTCCTACAATGAGCAGTTCTTC
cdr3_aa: CASRLSGSSYNEQFF

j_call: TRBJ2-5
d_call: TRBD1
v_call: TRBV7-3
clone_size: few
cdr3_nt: TGTGCCAGCAGCTTGACAGGGGATATGGGAGAGACCCAGTACTTC
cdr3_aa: CASSLTGDMGETQYF

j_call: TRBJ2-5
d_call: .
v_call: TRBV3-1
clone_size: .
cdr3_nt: TGTGCCAGCAGCCAAGTGTTTTATTGCTTC
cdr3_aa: CASSQVFYCF

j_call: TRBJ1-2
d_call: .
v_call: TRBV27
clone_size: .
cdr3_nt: TGTGCTAGCAGTTCAGCGCCAGGGTCTAGTAACTATGGCTACACCTTC
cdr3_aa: CASSSAPGSSNYGYTF

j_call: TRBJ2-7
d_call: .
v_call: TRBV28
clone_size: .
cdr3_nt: TGTGCCAGCAGTACATATGGGGGTCGTTCCCCCTACGAGCAGTACTTC
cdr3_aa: CASSTYGGRSPYEQYF

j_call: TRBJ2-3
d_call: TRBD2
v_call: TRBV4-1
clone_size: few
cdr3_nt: TGCGCCAGCAGCCAAGCCCTATCAGCGGGGAGGCAGTATTTT
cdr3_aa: CASSQALSAGRQYF

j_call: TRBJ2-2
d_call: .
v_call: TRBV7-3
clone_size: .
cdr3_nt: TGTGCCAGCAGCTTATATAGAAGCGGCGGGGCCGGGGAGCTGTTTTTT
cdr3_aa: CASSLYRSGGAGELFF

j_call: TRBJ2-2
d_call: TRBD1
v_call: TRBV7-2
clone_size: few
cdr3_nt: TGTGCCAGCGTATCTCGGACAGGGAGGAACACCGGGGAGCTGTTTTTT
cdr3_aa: CASVSRTGRNTGELFF

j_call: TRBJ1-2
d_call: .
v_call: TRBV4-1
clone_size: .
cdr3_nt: TGCACCAGCAGCCAAGAAGTCGAGCTGATCTATGGCTACACCTTC
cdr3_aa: CTSSQEVELIYGYTF

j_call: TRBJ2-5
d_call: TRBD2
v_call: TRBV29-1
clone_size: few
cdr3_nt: TGCAGCGTTGGGGAGGGACGGGAGGTCCAAGAGACCCAGTACTTC
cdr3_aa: CSVGEGREVQETQYF

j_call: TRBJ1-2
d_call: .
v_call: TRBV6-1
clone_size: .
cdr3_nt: TGTGCCAGCAGTCGGGCCCCGAACTATGGCTACACCTTC
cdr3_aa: CASSRAPNYGYTF

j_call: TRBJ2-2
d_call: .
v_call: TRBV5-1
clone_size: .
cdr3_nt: TGCGCCAGCAGCTTGTGGGGGGGCACCAACACCGGGGAGCTGTTTTTT
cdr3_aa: CASSLWGGTNTGELFF

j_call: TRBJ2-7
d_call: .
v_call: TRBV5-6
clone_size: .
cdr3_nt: TGTGCCAGCAGCGTGGCAGGGGTTTTCTACGAGCAGTACTTC
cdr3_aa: CASSVAGVFYEQYF

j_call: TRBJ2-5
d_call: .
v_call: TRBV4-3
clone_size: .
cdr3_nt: TGCGCCAGCAGCCAAGTAAGGGACCTCAAAGAGACCCAGTACTTC
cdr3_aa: CASSQVRDLKETQYF

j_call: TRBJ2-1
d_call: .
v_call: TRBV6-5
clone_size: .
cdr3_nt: TGTGCCAGCAGTTCAAGATGGGGGGGCTCCTACAATGAGCGGTTCTTC
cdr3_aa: CASSSRWGGSYNERFF

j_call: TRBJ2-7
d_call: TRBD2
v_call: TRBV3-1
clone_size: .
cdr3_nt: TGTGCCAGCAGCCAACAAGGGGCTAGCGGGGGACTCCTGCAGTACTTC
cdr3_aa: CASSQQGASGGLLQYF

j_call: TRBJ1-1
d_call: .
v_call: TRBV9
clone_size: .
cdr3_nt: TGTGCCAGCAGCGCAGGACACGGTGTTGAAGCTTTCTTT
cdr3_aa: CASSAGHGVEAFF

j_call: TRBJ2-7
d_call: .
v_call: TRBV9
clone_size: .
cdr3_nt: TGTGCCAGCAGCCTACATCCCAGGGACGAGCAGTACTTC
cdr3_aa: CASSLHPRDEQYF

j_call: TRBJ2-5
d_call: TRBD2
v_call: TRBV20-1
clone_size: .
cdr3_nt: TGCAGCGCTAGAGCCACTAGCGGGAGGGTCGAAGAGACCCAGTACTTC
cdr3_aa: CSARATSGRVEETQYF

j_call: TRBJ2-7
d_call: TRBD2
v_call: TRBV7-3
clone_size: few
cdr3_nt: TGTGCCAGCAGCCTAGCTAGCGGGAGTAATTACGAGCAGTACTTC
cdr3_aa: CASSLASGSNYEQYF

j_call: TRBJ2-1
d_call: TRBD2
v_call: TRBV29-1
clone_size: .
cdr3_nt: TGCAGCGTTGAGGGGGGGCTAGCGGGAGGGTCGAAGCAGTTCTTC
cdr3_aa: CSVEGGLAGGSKQFF

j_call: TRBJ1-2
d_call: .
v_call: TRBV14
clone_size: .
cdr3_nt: TGTGCCAGCCCCTCGGGGGTGTCTGGCTACACCTTC
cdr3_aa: CASPSGVSGYTF

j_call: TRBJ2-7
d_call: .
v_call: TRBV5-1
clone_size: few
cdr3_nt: TGCGCCAGCAGCTGGAGGGTGGGACAGAGCCTCGAGCAGTACTTC
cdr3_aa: CASSWRVGQSLEQYF

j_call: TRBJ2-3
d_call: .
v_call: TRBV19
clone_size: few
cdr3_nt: TGTGCCAGTAGTATTATCGCTAGCGGCACAGATACGCAGTATTTT
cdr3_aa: CASSIIASGTDTQYF

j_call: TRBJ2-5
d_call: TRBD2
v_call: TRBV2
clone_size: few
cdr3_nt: TGTGCCAGCAGTGAATGGACTAGCGGGGGGGGTCAAGAGACCCAGTACTTC
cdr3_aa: CASSEWTSGGGQETQYF

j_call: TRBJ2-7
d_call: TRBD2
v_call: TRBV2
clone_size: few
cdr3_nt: TGTGCCAGCAGTGAGGAGGGCGGGAGCTCCTACGAGCAGTACTTC
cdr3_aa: CASSEEGGSSYEQYF

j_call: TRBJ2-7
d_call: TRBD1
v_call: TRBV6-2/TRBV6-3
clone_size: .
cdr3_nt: TGTGCCAGCAGACCACTACCGGGACAGTTCGCCTACGAGCAGTACTTC
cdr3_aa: CASRPLPGQFAYEQYF

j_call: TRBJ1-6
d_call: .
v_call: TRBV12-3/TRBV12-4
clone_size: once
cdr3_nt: TGTGCCAGCAGTTCCCCCAGTGGGGGAAATTCACCCCTCCACTTT
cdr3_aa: CASSSPSGGNSPLHF

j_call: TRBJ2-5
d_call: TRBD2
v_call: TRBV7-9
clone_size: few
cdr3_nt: TGTGCCGGCCAGGCGGGGGGAATCCAAGAGACCCAGTACTTC
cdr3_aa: CAGQAGGIQETQYF

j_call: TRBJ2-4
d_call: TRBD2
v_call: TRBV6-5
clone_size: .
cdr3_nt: TGTGCCAGCAGTTCCGGGACTAGCGGGTCGTTAGCCAAAAACATTCAGTACTTC
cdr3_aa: CASSSGTSGSLAKNIQYF

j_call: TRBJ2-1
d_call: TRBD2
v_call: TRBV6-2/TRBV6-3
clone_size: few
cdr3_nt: TGTGCCAGCAAAAACCCTGTTACGGGGACTAGAGGGAATGAGCAGTTCTTC
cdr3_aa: CASKNPVTGTRGNEQFF

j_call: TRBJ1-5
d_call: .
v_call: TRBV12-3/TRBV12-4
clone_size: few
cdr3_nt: TGTGCCAGCTCCCCCTCGGGACCGTACAATCAGCCCCAGCATTTT
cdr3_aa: CASSPSGPYNQPQHF

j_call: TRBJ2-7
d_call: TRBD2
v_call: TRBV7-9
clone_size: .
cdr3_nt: TGTGCCAGCAGCCCATCCATAGCGGGAGTGTCCTACGAGCAGTACTTC
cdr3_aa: CASSPSIAGVSYEQYF

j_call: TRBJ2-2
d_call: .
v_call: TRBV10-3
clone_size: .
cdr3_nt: TGTGCCATCGAAATATCAGGTTCCGGGGAGCTGTTTTTT
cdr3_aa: CAIEISGSGELFF

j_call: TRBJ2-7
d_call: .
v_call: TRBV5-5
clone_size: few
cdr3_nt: TGTGCCAGCGAAGGGTCTAGCGATATTTACGAGCAGTACTTC
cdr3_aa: CASEGSSDIYEQYF

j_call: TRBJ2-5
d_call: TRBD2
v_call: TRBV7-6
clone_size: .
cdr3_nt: TGTGCCAGCAGCTGGTTAGGTACTAGCGGGGACCAAGAGACCCAGTACTTC
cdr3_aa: CASSWLGTSGDQETQYF

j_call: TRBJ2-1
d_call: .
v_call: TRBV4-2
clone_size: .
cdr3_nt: TGTGCCAGCAGCCAGGCCGGAGGAGGGTCCTACAATGAGCAGTTCTTC
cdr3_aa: CASSQAGGGSYNEQFF

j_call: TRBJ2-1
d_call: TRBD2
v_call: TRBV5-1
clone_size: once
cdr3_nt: TGCGCCAGCAGCTTGGCCCTGGGCGGGAGGGCTAAGGAGCAGTTCTTC
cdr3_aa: CASSLALGGRAKEQFF

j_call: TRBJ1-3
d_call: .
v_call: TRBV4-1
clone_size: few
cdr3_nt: TGCGCCAGCAGCCAAGATGGGGGGCCTGGAAACACCATATATTTT
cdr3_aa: CASSQDGGPGNTIYF

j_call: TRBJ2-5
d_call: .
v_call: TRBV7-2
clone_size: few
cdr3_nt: TGTGCCAGCAGCTTAAGGGGGAAGGGGGGGAAGTCTCCAGAGACCCAGTACTTC
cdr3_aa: CASSLRGKGGKSPETQYF

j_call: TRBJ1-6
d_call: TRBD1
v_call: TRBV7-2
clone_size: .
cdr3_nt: TGTGCCAGCAGACGGACAGGGAGCTCCTATAATTCACCCCTCCACTTT
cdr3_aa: CASRRTGSSYNSPLHF

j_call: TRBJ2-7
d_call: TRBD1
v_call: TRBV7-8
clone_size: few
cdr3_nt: TGTGCCAGCAGCTCCGACAGGGGGCAGGGGAACGAGCAGTACTTC
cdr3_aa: CASSSDRGQGNEQYF

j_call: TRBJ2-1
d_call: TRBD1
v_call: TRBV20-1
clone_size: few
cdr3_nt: TGCAGTCTCACAGGGGGGCATGAGCAGTTCTTC
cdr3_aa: CSLTGGHEQFF

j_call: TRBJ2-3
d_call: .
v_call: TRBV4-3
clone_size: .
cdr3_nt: TGCGCCAGCAGCCGAGATCCCGGCACAGATACGCAGTATTTT
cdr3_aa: CASSRDPGTDTQYF

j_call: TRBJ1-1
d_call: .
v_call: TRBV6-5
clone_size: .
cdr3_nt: TGTGCCAGCAGTTACCCGGGTGGAGCTGAAGCTTTCTTT
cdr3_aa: CASSYPGGAEAFF

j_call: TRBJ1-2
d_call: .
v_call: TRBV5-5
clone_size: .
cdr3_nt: TGTGCCAGCAGCTGGGGGACACTAAAAAACTATGGCTACACCTTC
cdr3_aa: CASSWGTLKNYGYTF

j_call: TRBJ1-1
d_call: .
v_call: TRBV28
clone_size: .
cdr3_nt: TGTGCCAGCAGTATCAGCTACCCCAGGGTCATGAACACTGAAGCTTTCTTT
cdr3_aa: CASSISYPRVMNTEAFF

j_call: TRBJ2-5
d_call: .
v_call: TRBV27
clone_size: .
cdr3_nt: TGTGCCAGCAGTTCAGACTCGAGCGGTCAAGAGACCCAGTACTTC
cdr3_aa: CASSSDSSGQETQYF

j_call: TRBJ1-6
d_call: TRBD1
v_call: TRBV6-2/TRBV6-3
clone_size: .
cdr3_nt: TGTGCCAGCAGTCCTGCCGGGACAGGGAATTCACCCCTCCACTTT
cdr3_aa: CASSPAGTGNSPLHF

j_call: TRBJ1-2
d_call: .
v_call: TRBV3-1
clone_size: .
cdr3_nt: TGTGCCAGCAGCCAAGATCCGGGAGCCTTCTATGGCTACACCTTC
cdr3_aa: CASSQDPGAFYGYTF

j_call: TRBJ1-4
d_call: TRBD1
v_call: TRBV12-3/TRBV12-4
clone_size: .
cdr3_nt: TGTGCCAGCAGTCTACCGACAGGGGATCCTGAAAAACTGTTTTTT
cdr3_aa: CASSLPTGDPEKLFF

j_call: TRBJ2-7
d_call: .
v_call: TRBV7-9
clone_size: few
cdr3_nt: TGTGCCAGCAGCTTAGATGGCCGATACGAGCAGTACTTC
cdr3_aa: CASSLDGRYEQYF